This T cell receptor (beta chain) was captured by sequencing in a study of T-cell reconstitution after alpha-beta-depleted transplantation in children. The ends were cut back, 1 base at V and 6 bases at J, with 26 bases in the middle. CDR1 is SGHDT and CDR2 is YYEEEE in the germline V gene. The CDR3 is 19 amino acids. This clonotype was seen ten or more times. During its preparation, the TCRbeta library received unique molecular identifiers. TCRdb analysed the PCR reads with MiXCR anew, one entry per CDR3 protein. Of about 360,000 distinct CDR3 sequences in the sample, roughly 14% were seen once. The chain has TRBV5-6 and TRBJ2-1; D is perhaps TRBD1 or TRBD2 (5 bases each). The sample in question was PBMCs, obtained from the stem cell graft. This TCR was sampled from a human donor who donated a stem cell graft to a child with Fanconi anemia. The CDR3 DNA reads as TGTGCCAGCAGCTTGCTTTTCAGGTCAGGGCCCGGGGAGAGCAATGAGCAGTTCTTC. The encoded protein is CASSLLFRSGPGESNEQFF.